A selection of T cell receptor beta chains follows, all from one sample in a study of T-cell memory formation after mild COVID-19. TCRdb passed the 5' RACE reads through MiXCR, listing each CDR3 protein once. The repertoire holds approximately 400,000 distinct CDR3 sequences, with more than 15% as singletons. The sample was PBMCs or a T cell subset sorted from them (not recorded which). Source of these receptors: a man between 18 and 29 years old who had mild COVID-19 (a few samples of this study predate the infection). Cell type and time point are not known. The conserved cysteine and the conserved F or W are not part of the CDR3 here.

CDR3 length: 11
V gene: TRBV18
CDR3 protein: ASSPDRGETQY

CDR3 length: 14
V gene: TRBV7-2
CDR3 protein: ASSSAGNSGQETQY

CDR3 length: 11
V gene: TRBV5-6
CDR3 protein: ASSFGGQYGYT

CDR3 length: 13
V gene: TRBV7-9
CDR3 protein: ASSDTRGSSYEQY

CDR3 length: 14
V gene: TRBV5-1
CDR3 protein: ASSSRSRGGQETQY

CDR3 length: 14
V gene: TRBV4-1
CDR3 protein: ASSQVVGQGSYEQY

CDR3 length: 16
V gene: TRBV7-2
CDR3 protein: ASSFLRGGYRGTDTQY

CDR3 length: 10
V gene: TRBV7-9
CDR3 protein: ASGHFNQPQH

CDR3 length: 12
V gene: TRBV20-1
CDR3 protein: SAREDGGSYEQY

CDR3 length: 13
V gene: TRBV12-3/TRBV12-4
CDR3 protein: ASILAGGPDNEQF

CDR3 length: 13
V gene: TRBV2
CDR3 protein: ASRRSTEVIDPQH

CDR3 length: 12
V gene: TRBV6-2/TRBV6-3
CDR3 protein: ASRRSGATDTQY

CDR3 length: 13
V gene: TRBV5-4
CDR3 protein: ASSQAERGTDTQY

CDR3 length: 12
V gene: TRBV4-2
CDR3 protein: ASSQDLTSKGYT

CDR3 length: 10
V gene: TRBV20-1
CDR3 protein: SAQDRKETQY

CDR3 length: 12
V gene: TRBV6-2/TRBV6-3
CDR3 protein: ASSRTGVYSPLH